Included here is one TCR beta chain sequence, with context. This sample was taken from a study of T cells in tuberculosis. Time point described: new active TB diagnosis, blood taken before or within 7 days of starting treatment. Repertoires were generated with immunoSEQ multiplex PCR, while TCRdb's copy carries only in-frame clones and drops some. The sample includes roughly 35,000 clones, about 90% of them seen just once. The CDR3 contains 13 residues. The V end was cut by 6 bases, the J end by 0 bases, with 8 bases between. Germline CDR1 MNHNY, CDR2 SVGAGI (reference sequence). This specimen consisted of PBMCs, obtained at tuberculosis diagnosis. V and J are TRBV6-6 and TRBJ1-2; D gene uncertain. The origin of this receptor is an adult with tuberculosis. Some clones in this sample may be carry-over from other donors' samples. The CDR3 DNA reads TGTGCCAGCAGCCCAGGTTCTAACTATGGCTACACCTTC. This translates into CASSPGSNYGYTF.